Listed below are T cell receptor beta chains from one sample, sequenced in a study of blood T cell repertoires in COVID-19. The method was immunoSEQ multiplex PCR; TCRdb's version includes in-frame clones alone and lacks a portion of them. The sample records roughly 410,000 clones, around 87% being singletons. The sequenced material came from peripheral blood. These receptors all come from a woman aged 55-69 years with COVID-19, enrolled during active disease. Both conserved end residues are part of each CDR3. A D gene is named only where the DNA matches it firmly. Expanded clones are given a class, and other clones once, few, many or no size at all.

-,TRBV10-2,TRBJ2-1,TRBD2,CASRPRAGGHNEQFF,TGCGCCAGCAGACCCCGAGCGGGGGGTCACAATGAGCAGTTCTTC
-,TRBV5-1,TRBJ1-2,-,CASSFNRDYGYTF,TGCGCCAGCAGCTTCAACAGGGACTATGGCTACACCTTC
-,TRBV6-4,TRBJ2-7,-,CASSDSMAGRVGYEQYF,TGTGCCAGCAGTGACTCGATGGCGGGTCGTGTAGGGTACGAGCAGTACTTC
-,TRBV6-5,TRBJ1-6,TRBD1,CASSLTGGTNSPLHF,TGTGCCAGCAGTCTGACAGGGGGCACTAATTCACCCCTCCACTTT
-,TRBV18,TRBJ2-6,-,CASSLIPPGSSGANVLTF,TGTGCCAGCTCACTAATCCCCCCGGGGAGCTCTGGGGCCAACGTCCTGACTTTC
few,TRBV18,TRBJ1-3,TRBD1,CASSPGTASGNTIYF,TGTGCCAGCTCACCAGGGACAGCCTCTGGAAACACCATATATTTT
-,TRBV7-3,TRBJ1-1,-,CASSLTAGGGTEAFF,TGTGCCAGCAGCCTTACGGCGGGGGGAGGCACTGAAGCTTTCTTT
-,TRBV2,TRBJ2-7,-,CASSVRGFAYEQYF,TGTGCCAGCAGTGTTCGAGGGTTTGCCTACGAGCAGTACTTC
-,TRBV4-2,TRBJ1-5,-,CASSREASGGGNQPQHF,TGTGCCAGCAGCCGTGAGGCTAGCGGGGGAGGGAATCAGCCCCAGCATTTT
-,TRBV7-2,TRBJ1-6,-,CAAGTGVQGNSPLHF,TGTGCCGCCGGCACCGGGGTCCAAGGGAATTCACCCCTCCACTTT
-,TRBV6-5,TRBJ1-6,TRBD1,CASSYRQGGSNSPLHF,TGTGCCAGCAGTTACAGACAGGGAGGCTCCAATTCACCCCTCCACTTT
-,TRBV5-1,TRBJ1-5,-,CASSLHGDQPQHF,TGCGCCAGCAGCTTGCACGGGGATCAGCCCCAGCATTTT
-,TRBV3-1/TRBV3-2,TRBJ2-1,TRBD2,CASTIAGGLNEQFF,TGTGCCAGCACCATAGCGGGGGGGCTGAATGAGCAGTTCTTC
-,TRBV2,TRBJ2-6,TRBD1,CASRHGQGARAGANVLTF,TGTGCCAGCAGGCATGGACAGGGGGCTCGGGCTGGGGCCAACGTCCTGACTTTC
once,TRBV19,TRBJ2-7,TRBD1,CASSRDRGNEQYF,TGTGCCAGTAGTCGCGACAGGGGGAACGAGCAGTACTTC
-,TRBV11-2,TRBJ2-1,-,CASSLGTSSYNEQFF,TGTGCCAGCAGCTTAGGGACAAGCTCCTACAATGAGCAGTTCTTC
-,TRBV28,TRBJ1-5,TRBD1,CASSLLGTGSNQPQHF,TGTGCCAGCAGCTTACTCGGGACAGGTAGCAATCAGCCCCAGCATTTT
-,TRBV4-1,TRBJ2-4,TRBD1,CASSHRDRGKHF,TGCGCCAGCAGCCATCGGGACAGGGGTAAACACTTC
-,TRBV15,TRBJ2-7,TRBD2,CATSVAGVYEQYF,TGTGCCACCAGTGTAGCGGGGGTCTACGAGCAGTACTTC
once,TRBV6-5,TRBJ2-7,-,CASSPARLMKEQYF,TGTGCCAGCAGTCCCGCCCGCCTAATGAAAGAGCAGTACTTC
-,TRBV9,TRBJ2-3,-,CASSVLPGPDTQYF,TGTGCCAGCAGCGTACTACCCGGTCCAGATACGCAGTATTTT
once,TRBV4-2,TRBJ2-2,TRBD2,CASSQAPTSGVTGELFF,TGTGCCAGCAGCCAAGCTCCAACTAGCGGGGTCACCGGGGAGCTGTTTTTT
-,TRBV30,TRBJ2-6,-,CAWRGGLGANVLTF,TGTGCCTGGAGGGGGGGGCTTGGGGCCAACGTCCTGACTTTC
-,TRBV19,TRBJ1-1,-,CATDGQFNTEAFF,TGTGCCACCGACGGACAATTTAACACTGAAGCTTTCTTT
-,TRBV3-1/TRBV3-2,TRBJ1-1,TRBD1,CASSHYGQGSTEAFF,TGTGCCAGCAGCCATTATGGACAGGGGTCCACTGAAGCTTTCTTT
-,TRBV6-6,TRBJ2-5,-,CASSYLEGGETQYF,TGTGCCAGCAGTTACTTGGAGGGAGGAGAGACCCAGTACTTC
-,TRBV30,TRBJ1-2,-,CAWSVLSSAQDYGYTF,TGTGCCTGGAGTGTACTTTCGTCAGCCCAGGACTATGGCTACACCTTC
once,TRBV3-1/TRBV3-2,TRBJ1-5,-,CASSLRTDNQPQHF,TGTGCCAGCAGCTTGCGGACAGACAATCAGCCCCAGCATTTT
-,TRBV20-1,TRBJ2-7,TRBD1,CSASRTGSYEQYF,TGCAGTGCTAGTAGGACAGGGAGCTACGAGCAGTACTTC
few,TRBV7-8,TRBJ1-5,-,CASSLRQGNQPQHF,TGTGCCAGCAGCTTAAGGCAGGGCAATCAGCCCCAGCATTTT
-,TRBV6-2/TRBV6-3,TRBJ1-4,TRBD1,CASSSDRTNEKLFF,TGTGCCAGCAGTTCGGACAGGACTAATGAAAAACTGTTTTTT